Shown below are 19 T cell receptor beta chains from a single sample sequenced in a study of graft-versus-host responses after intestinal transplantation. Their antigen targets remain unknown. Sequencing was performed with immunoSEQ multiplex PCR; in TCRdb, only in-frame clones are kept and a portion is missing. The data show approximately 81,000 clones, over 75% seen once. Specimen: unstimulated CD8+ T cells sorted from spleen or lymph node cells, collected before transplant. The receptors stem from a human donor who was the organ donor for an intestinal transplant.

The genes are TRBV9 and TRBJ2-1; the D gene could be TRBD1 or TRBD2 (5 bases each). This CDR3 is 15 amino acids long. CDR1 is SGDLS and CDR2 is YYNGEE in the germline V gene. Trimming cost V 2 bases and J 1 base, with 10 bases left between them. This CDR3 is CASSVRGTSYNEQFF. The CDR3 DNA is TGTGCCAGCAGCGTGAGAGGGACGTCCTACAATGAGCAGTTCTTC.

This chain joins TRBV7-9 and TRBJ1-1; possible D gene TRBD1, 6 bases. V lost 1 base and J 4 bases, leaving 19 bases between the germline ends. The germline CDR1 and CDR2 sequences are SEHNR and FQNEAQ (reference sequence). The length of the CDR3 is 17 residues. The CDR3 sequence is CASSLDGTPSLGTEAFF. CDR3 nucleotides: TGTGCCAGCAGCTTAGATGGGACACCCTCCTTGGGCACTGAAGCTTTCTTT.

The rearrangement joins TRBV7-6 to TRBJ2-6, with 9 nucleotides matching TRBD1. The CDR3 extends over 17 amino acids. CDR1 is SGHVS and CDR2 is FNYEAQ in the germline V gene. J was trimmed by 6 bases and V by 1 base; bases with no gene match: 7. The chain's CDR3 is CASSLGDRAEVANVLTF. In DNA, the CDR3 is TGTGCCAGCAGCTTAGGGGACAGGGCCGAGGTGGCCAACGTCCTGACTTTC.

This clone was seen just once. This sequence joins TRBV2 and TRBJ1-1; tentatively, D is TRBD1 (5 bases). The germline CDR1 and CDR2 sequences are SNHLY and FYNNEI. The ends were cut back, 8 bases at V and 3 bases at J, with 13 bases in the middle. The CDR3 covers 13 residues. Written as DNA, the CDR3 is TGTGCCAGCCCATGGGGGGGATACACTGAAGCTTTCTTT. Amino acid sequence: CASPWGGYTEAFF.

This clone was observed a handful of times. The gene calls are TRBV19 and TRBJ1-1, with D perhaps TRBD1 (6 bases). The ends were cut back, 4 bases at V and 1 base at J, with 19 bases in the middle. CDR3 length: 17 amino acids. Germline CDR1 is LNHDA and CDR2 is SQIVND (reference sequence). CDR3 residues: CASSTSTDSFWNTEAFF. In nucleotides, the CDR3 is TGTGCCAGTAGTACTTCTACGGACAGCTTTTGGAACACTGAAGCTTTCTTT.

This sequence joins TRBV5-6 and TRBJ2-1; D ambiguous. The CDR3 sequence is 15 residues long. The V end was cut by 4 bases, the J end by 2 bases, with 13 bases between. Germline V lookup: CDR1 SGHDT, CDR2 YYEEEE. CDR3 DNA: TGTGCCAGCAGCCTCACCACAGTTACCTACAATGAGCAGTTCTTC. It translates to CASSLTTVTYNEQFF.

This clone came up once. This chain uses TRBV14 with TRBJ2-7; the D gene is possibly TRBD1 (5 bases). The CDR3 totals 14 residues. V was shortened by 3 bases and J by 2 bases, with 11 bases between the two germline ends. Germline values: CDR1 SGHDN, CDR2 FVKESK. The CDR3 protein is CASSHIRQPYEQYF. For the CDR3, the DNA is TGTGCCAGCAGCCATATCAGACAGCCCTACGAGCAGTACTTC.

This rearrangement joins TRBV4-2 to TRBJ2-7; no firm D call. The CDR3 runs to 16 residues. Germline loops: CDR1 LGHNA, CDR2 YNFKEQ. Deletions cut 1 base from V and 2 bases from J, with 15 bases between. In DNA, the CDR3 is TGTGCCAGCAGCCAAGTTATAACAGATATCACCTACGAGCAGTACTTC. It yields the protein CASSQVITDITYEQYF.

This clone was picked up a small number of times. V is TRBV7-9 and J is TRBJ2-1, with D possibly being TRBD2 (5 bases). This CDR3 is 13 amino acids long. Germline loops: CDR1 SEHNR, CDR2 FQNEAQ (reference sequence). V lost 2 bases to trimming and J lost 8 bases, with 10 bases between them. CDR3 in DNA: TGTGCCAGCAGCTTACTCAGCGGCCATGAGCAGTTCTTC. As protein: CASSLLSGHEQFF.

This clone showed up just once. The chain has TRBV6-1 and TRBJ2-1, with 9 bases identical to TRBD2. The junction had 13 bases not matched to a gene; V was cut back by 2 bases and J by 5 bases. Germline CDR1 MNHNS, CDR2 SASEGT. The CDR3 covers 18 residues. CDR3 nucleotide sequence: TGTGCCAGCAGTGAACCCTTTCGGCTAGCGGGGATCGACAATGAGCAGTTCTTC. The encoded protein is CASSEPFRLAGIDNEQFF.

V is TRBV28 and J is TRBJ2-5, with D possibly TRBD2 on 7 matching bases. The CDR3 loop spans 16 amino acids. Germline CDR1 is MDHEN and CDR2 is SYDVKM. V shed 5 bases and J shed 1 base, with 17 bases lying between them. The CDR3 here is CASSLPTRGAQETQYF. As DNA, the CDR3 is TGTGCCAGCAGTCTTCCAACTCGGGGGGCCCAAGAGACCCAGTACTTC.

In DNA form, the CDR3 reads TGTGCCAGCAGCTTGGGGGTTGGGGAGGGAGCCTCCTACGAGCAGTACTTC. Amino acid sequence: CASSLGVGEGASYEQYF. This rearrangement joins TRBV5-4 to TRBJ2-7, with TRBD2 identical over 7 bases. CDR3 size: 17 residues. The V and J ends lost 0 bases and 0 bases, in that order; junction bases with no gene match: 9. Germline CDR1 reads SGHNT; CDR2 reads YYREEE (reference sequence).

This rearrangement joins TRBV30 to TRBJ2-7, with 9 bases identical to TRBD1. CDR1 GTSNPN and CDR2 SVGIG come from the germline V gene (reference sequence). V lost 0 bases to trimming and J lost 4 bases; unmatched junction nucleotides: 4. This CDR3 is 14 amino acids long. CDR3 in amino acids: CAWSVGQGGYEQYF. The CDR3 nucleotides are TGTGCCTGGAGTGTGGGACAGGGAGGGTACGAGCAGTACTTC. Full variable domain (missing parts from reference TRBV30 and TRBJ2-7): SQTIHQWPATLVQPVGSPLSLECTVEGTSNPNLYWYRQAAGRGLQLLFYSVGIGQISSEVPQNLSASRPQDRQFILSSKKLLLSDSGFYLCAWSVGQGGYEQYFGPGTRLTVT.

The gene calls are TRBV5-4 and TRBJ1-6, with 7 positions matching TRBD1. The CDR3 is 16 amino acids. Germline values: CDR1 SGHNT, CDR2 YYREEE (reference sequence). V was pared by 5 bases and J by 8 bases, with 13 bases of the junction left unmatched. Here the CDR3 reads CASSYRTGSADSPLHF. The CDR3 region has the DNA TGTGCCAGCAGTTATAGGACAGGCTCTGCGGATTCACCCCTCCACTTT.

The chain combines TRBV5-6 with TRBJ1-2; 8 bases match TRBD1. V gave up 4 bases and J gave up 4 bases; unmatched junction bases: 9. Looked up from germline, CDR1 is SGHDT and CDR2 is YYEEEE. This CDR3 contains 15 residues. The CDR3 bases are TGTGCCAGCAGCGCAGGACAGGGTGAACTCTATGGCTACACCTTC. Its translation is CASSAGQGELYGYTF.

The chain joins TRBV5-1 to TRBJ2-1; D may match TRBD1 or TRBD2 (6 bases each). CDR1 is SGHRS, CDR2 YFSETQ, per germline. This CDR3 contains 15 residues. The V end lost 4 bases, the J end lost 7 bases, and 18 bases lay between the germline ends. The CDR3 spells CASSGTLEGGNEQFF. The CDR3 bases are TGCGCCAGCAGCGGGACATTGGAGGGGGGTAATGAGCAGTTCTTC. Together with reference TRBV5-1 and TRBJ2-1, the CDR3 gives the full variable domain: KAGVTQTPRYLIKTRGQQVTLSCSPISGHRSVSWYQQTPGQGLQFLFEYFSETQRNKGNFPGRFSGRQFSNSRSEMNVSTLELGDSALYLCASSGTLEGGNEQFFGPGTRLTVL.

The rearrangement joins TRBV4-2 to TRBJ2-7; 8 bases are shared with TRBD1. Germline loops: CDR1 LGHNA, CDR2 YNFKEQ. V was clipped by 0 bases and J by 5 bases; unmatched bases: 6. There are 15 residues in the CDR3. This CDR3 is CASSQDQGAGNEQYF. The DNA of the CDR3 is TGTGCCAGCAGCCAAGATCAGGGGGCAGGGAACGAGCAGTACTTC.

The chain recombines TRBV19 with TRBJ2-1; tentatively, D is TRBD1 or TRBD2 (5 bases each). CDR3 length: 16 residues. Germline lookup yields CDR1 LNHDA and CDR2 SQIVND (reference sequence). V lost 3 bases to trimming and J lost 5 bases, with 17 bases between them. CDR3 in DNA: TGTGCCAGTAGTATGTACCTGCAGGGACCTAACAATGAGCAGTTCTTC. Translated: CASSMYLQGPNNEQFF.

This rearrangement joins TRBV6-5 to TRBJ1-1, with TRBD1 as a possible D gene (5 bases). The ends were cut back, 5 bases at V and 1 base at J, with 14 bases in the middle. This CDR3 spans 15 amino acids. Per the germline V gene, CDR1 is MNHEY and CDR2 is SVGAGI. CDR3 DNA: TGTGCCAGCAGTCTAGACGGGACCTCGAACACTGAAGCTTTCTTT. This translates into CASSLDGTSNTEAFF.